These 17 T cell receptor beta chains came from one sample sequenced in a study of T cell repertoires in cytomegalovirus infection. Each CDR3 protein gets one entry after TCRdb re-called the reads with MiXCR. The sample carries around 530,000 distinct CDR3 sequences, 15% to 20% recorded once. The specimen sequenced was CD8+ T cells from PBMCs. The receptors originated from a human donor in good health (CMV status not recorded). Some clones in this sample may be carry-over from other donors' samples.

The chain uses TRBV27 and TRBJ2-7, with 8 bases fitting TRBD1. CDR1 and CDR2 from the germline V gene are MNHEY and SMNVEV (reference sequence). The CDR3 has 14 residues. V trimming: 3 bases; J trimming: 2 bases; junction bases outside the gene matches: 3. The CDR3 loop is CASSLDRATYEQYF. The CDR3 coding sequence is TGTGCCAGCAGTTTGGACAGGGCCACCTACGAGCAGTACTTC.

At least ten counts were recorded for this clonotype. This sequence joins TRBV6-5 and TRBJ1-1, with a tentative D call TRBD1 (5 bases). Germline V lookup: CDR1 MNHEY, CDR2 SVGAGI. V gave up 1 base and J gave up 4 bases, with 10 bases separating them. This CDR3 is 14 amino acids long. The chain's CDR3 is CASSYLRGSTEAFF. The CDR3 nucleotides read TGTGCCAGCAGTTACTTGAGGGGATCCACTGAAGCTTTCTTT.

About this clonotype: A read error is possible here, since a much larger clone lies one base away. This chain connects TRBV7-4 to TRBJ2-1; no definite D call. The CDR3 contains 14 residues. Trimming pared 6 bases from V and 4 bases from J, leaving 13 bases between. In germline, CDR1 is SGHVT, CDR2 SQSDAQ. The CDR3 DNA is TGTGCCAGCAGGGATGGGTGGGGATACAATGAGCAGTTCTTC. It encodes CASRDGWGYNEQFF.

This clonotype was detected a few times. CDR3 amino acids: CASMGRPNYGYTF. CDR3 in DNA: TGCGCCAGCATGGGAAGGCCTAACTATGGCTACACCTTC. The J gene is TRBJ1-2, the V gene TRBV5-1; no clear D gene. The CDR3 has 13 amino acids. V shed 6 bases and J shed 0 bases, with 9 bases lying between them. From germline, CDR1 is SGHRS and CDR2 YFSETQ.

The chain is built from TRBV7-9 and TRBJ2-7; either TRBD1 or TRBD2 may fit D (5 bases each). Trimming took 2 bases from V and 2 from J, leaving 16 bases between them. This CDR3 spans 16 amino acids. Germline V CDR1 and CDR2: SEHNR, FQNEAQ (reference sequence). CDR3 DNA sequence: TGTGCCAGCAGCTTAAGTAGGGACGGAGGTCCCTACGAGCAGTACTTC. Translating gives CASSLSRDGGPYEQYF.

This clonotype was recorded only once. The genes are TRBV9 and TRBJ1-1, with D possibly matching TRBD1 (5 bases). The CDR3 runs 15 residues. Trimming removed 0 bases at V and 5 bases at J, with 14 bases between. Germline values: CDR1 SGDLS, CDR2 YYNGEE. CDR3 loop: CASSVGGQGRTEAFF. DNA of the CDR3: TGTGCCAGCAGCGTAGGAGGACAAGGGAGGACTGAAGCTTTCTTT.

This clonotype was seen a few times. The rearrangement uses TRBV19 and TRBJ1-1, with D unclear. The V end was cut by 6 bases, the J end by 5 bases, with 10 bases between. The CDR3 is made up of 12 amino acids. In germline, CDR1 is LNHDA, CDR2 SQIVND (reference sequence). The CDR3, as DNA: TGTGCCAGTAGGCCCTCTGGGACTGAAGCTTTCTTT. It translates to CASRPSGTEAFF. The variable domain in full, completed from reference TRBV19 and TRBJ1-1, reads DGGITQSPKYLFRKEGQNVTLSCEQNLNHDAMYWYRQDPGQGLRLIYYSQIVNDFQKGDIAEGYSVSREKKESFPLTVTSAQKNPTAFYLCASRPSGTEAFFGQGTRLTVV.

This clonotype was observed a single time. No conserved phenylalanine or tryptophan is present at the end of the CDR3, so a read error is the likely explanation. Because the CDR3's place on the DNA is in doubt, the DNA is left out and the CDR3 is given as listed by TCRdb. The chain couples TRBV7-6 to TRBJ2-1. The CDR3 adds up to 13 amino acids, both ends counted. Germline V gives CDR1 SGHVS, CDR2 FNYEAQ. CDR3 in amino acids: CASSLVLYNEQLL.

This clonotype is a singleton in its sample. This may stem from a read error, because a much larger clone lies one nucleotide away. The V and J genes are TRBV12-3 or TRBV12-4 and TRBJ1-2; TRBD1 agrees at 12 bases. The CDR3 sequence is 16 residues long. V lost 5 bases and J lost 7; bases outside the gene matches: 11. The CDR3, as DNA: TGTGCCAGCAGTGCCGGGACAGGGGGCACGGGCTGTGGCTACACCTTC. Protein sequence: CASSAGTGGTGCGYTF.

This clonotype was counted only a few times. V usage is TRBV20-1 and J usage is TRBJ2-1; no reliable D call. Germline V gene sequence: CDR1 DFQATT, CDR2 SNEGSKA (reference sequence). V shed 3 bases and J shed 5 bases, with 5 bases lying between them. This CDR3 has 11 amino acids. CDR3 in amino acids: CSASPNNEQFF. As DNA, the CDR3 is TGCAGTGCTAGCCCCAACAATGAGCAGTTCTTC.

In regard to this clonotype: One end of the junction is discordant with germline, which a read error may explain. The chain recombines TRBV7-6 with TRBJ1-2; D call uncertain. CDR3 size: 12 residues. Looked up from germline, CDR1 is SGHVS and CDR2 is FNYEAQ. DNA of the CDR3: TGTGCCTGCAGAGCCAGAGCATATGGCTACACCTTC. It is translated as CACRARAYGYTF. Drawing the rest from reference TRBV7-6 and TRBJ1-2, the complete variable domain is GAGVSQSPRYKVTKRGQDVALRCDPISGHVSLYWYRQALGQGPEFLTYFNYEAQQDKSGLPNDRFSAERPEGSISTLTIQRTEQRDSAMYRCACRARAYGYTFGSGTRLTVV.

This clonotype has a count of ten or more. The chain employs TRBV28 and TRBJ2-7; possible D gene TRBD2, 5 bases. The CDR3 contains 14 residues. Germline values: CDR1 MDHEN, CDR2 SYDVKM. V was trimmed by 1 base and J by 2 bases, leaving 9 bases between them. The CDR3, as DNA: TGTGCCAGCAGTTTATATGAGGGAACCTACGAGCAGTACTTC. Translation gives CASSLYEGTYEQYF.

This clonotype was recorded at least ten times. The CDR3 DNA reads TGTGCCAGCAGCGAGACAGGGGGCATTCTCCACGAGCAGTACTTC. Translating gives CASSETGGILHEQYF. The gene calls are TRBV9 and TRBJ2-7; 10 bases map to TRBD1. The CDR3 has 15 residues. CDR1 and CDR2 from the germline V gene are SGDLS and YYNGEE. The junction had 8 bases not matched to a gene; V was cut back by 3 bases and J by 5 bases.

This clonotype was observed a handful of times. V and J are TRBV27 and TRBJ2-1, with 8 bases lining up with TRBD2. Germline CDR1 and CDR2: MNHEY and SMNVEV (reference sequence). V dropped 4 bases and J dropped 4; count of bases not matched to a gene: 9. This CDR3 region has 16 residues. The CDR3 coding sequence is TGTGCCAGCAGTTGGGCGACTAGCGCCCTTTACAATGAGCAGTTCTTC. Translating it yields CASSWATSALYNEQFF.

This clonotype was counted ten times or more. V usage is TRBV28 and J usage is TRBJ2-1, with 16 bases fitting TRBD2. From germline, CDR1 is MDHEN and CDR2 SYDVKM. Trimming took 2 bases from V and 1 from J; bases not matched to a gene: 2. The CDR3 contains 18 residues. CDR3 sequence (DNA): TGTGCCAGCAGTTTAGAGGGACTAGCGGGAGGGTCCTACAATGAGCAGTTCTTC. Translation: CASSLEGLAGGSYNEQFF.

This clonotype was recorded many times. This chain uses TRBV15 with TRBJ2-3, with D tentatively TRBD1 (5 bases). In germline, CDR1 is LNHNV, CDR2 YYDKDF (reference sequence). V lost 7 bases and J lost 2, with 16 bases in between. CDR3 length: 15 residues. In nucleotides, the CDR3 is TGTGCCACCACGGACACTCGCACTTTCACAGATACGCAGTATTTT. Translation: CATTDTRTFTDTQYF. Using reference TRBV15 and TRBJ2-3 for the parts outside the CDR3, the full variable domain is DAMVIQNPRYQVTQFGKPVTLSCSQTLNHNVMYWYQQKSSQAPKLLFHYYDKDFNNEADTPDNFQSRRPNTSFCFLDIRSPGLGDTAMYLCATTDTRTFTDTQYFGPGTRLTVL.

This clonotype occurred many times. V gene TRBV7-9 combines with J gene TRBJ2-6; TRBD1 matches at 7 bases. V trimming: 3 bases; J trimming: 0 bases; junction bases outside the gene matches: 5. The CDR3 loop spans 17 amino acids. Looked up from germline, CDR1 is SEHNR and CDR2 is FQNEAQ (reference sequence). The CDR3 DNA sequence: TGTGCCAGCAGCTTCTTGACAGGGAACTCTGGGGCCAACGTCCTGACTTTC. Its protein product is CASSFLTGNSGANVLTF.